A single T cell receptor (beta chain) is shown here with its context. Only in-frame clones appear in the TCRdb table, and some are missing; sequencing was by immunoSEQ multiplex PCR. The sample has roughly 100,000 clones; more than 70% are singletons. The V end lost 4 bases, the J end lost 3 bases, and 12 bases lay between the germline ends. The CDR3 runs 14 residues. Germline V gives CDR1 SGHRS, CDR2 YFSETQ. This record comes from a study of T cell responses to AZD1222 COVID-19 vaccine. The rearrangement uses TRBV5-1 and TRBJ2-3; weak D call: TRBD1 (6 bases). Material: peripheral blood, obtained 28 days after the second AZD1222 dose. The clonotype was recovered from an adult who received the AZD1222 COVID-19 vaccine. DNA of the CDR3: TGCGCCAGCAGCCTCGATCAGGGGACAGATACGCAGTATTTT. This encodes CASSLDQGTDTQYF. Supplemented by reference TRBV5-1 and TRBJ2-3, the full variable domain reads KAGVTQTPRYLIKTRGQQVTLSCSPISGHRSVSWYQQTPGQGLQFLFEYFSETQRNKGNFPGRFSGRQFSNSRSEMNVSTLELGDSALYLCASSLDQGTDTQYFGPGTRLTVL.